This T cell receptor beta chain is from a study of T cells after yellow fever vaccination. A universal primer site and UMIs were added as TCR cDNA was made by 5'RACE template switching. MiXCR was run by TCRdb on the 5' RACE reads, yielding one entry per CDR3 protein. The sample has a few hundred thousand distinct CDR3 sequences; around 12% are singletons. Overall study results and limits: Post-booster samples contained most primary-vaccination clones (about 95% CD4, roughly 88% CD8). It was a small share of clonotypes that appeared in both CD4 and CD8 compartments.

Trimming at V came to 4 bases and at J to 1 base, leaving 5 bases not matched to a gene. Germline assignment: CDR1 SGHTA and CDR2 FQGNSA. The CDR3 covers 16 residues. On this clonotype: The antigen remains undetermined.

This sequence was found in a man aged 18 to 30 who received the YFV17D yellow fever vaccine. The chain has TRBV7-2 and TRBJ2-2; 8 bases are a match to TRBD1. The material was CD4+ T cells sorted from PBMCs, obtained 15 days after the yellow fever booster vaccination. The CDR3 loop reads CASSSYRGMNTGELFF. In DNA, the CDR3 is TGTGCCAGCAGCTCATACAGGGGGATGAACACCGGGGAGCTGTTTTTT.